A selection of T cell receptor beta chains follows, all from one sample in a study of T cell repertoires in cytomegalovirus infection. One entry per CDR3 protein, called by TCRdb with MiXCR from the reads. The sample holds around 130,000 distinct CDR3 sequences, more than 7% seen once. Sequencing input: PBMCs. The receptor set was obtained from a human donor in good health (CMV status not recorded). Some clones in this sample may be carry-over from other donors' samples. CDR3s include the opening cysteine and the closing phenylalanine or tryptophan. The D gene is left open where the match is weak. The size of a clone is reported for some rows only, either as once, few or many, or as a class for expanded clones.

v_call	clone_size	j_call	d_call	cdr3_nt	cdr3_aa
TRBV4-2	many	TRBJ2-1	TRBD1	TGTGCCAGCAGCCAAGATAGGCGGACAGGGGGCGATGAGCAGTTCTTC	CASSQDRRTGGDEQFF
TRBV29-1	few	TRBJ2-5	TRBD2	TGCAGCGTGCGGGGGGGCCGGATAGAGACCCAGTACTTC	CSVRGGRIETQYF
TRBV27	many	TRBJ2-1	TRBD2	TGTGCCAGCAGTTTACTTCTTTGGGGGGGAGAAAAAGTCTTC	CASSLLLWGGEKVF
TRBV7-8	many	TRBJ1-1	NA	TGTGCCAGCAGCTCCCAGAACATGAACACTGAAGCTTTCTTT	CASSSQNMNTEAFF
TRBV7-2	many	TRBJ1-2	NA	TGTGCCAGCAGCTTAGGGGGAACGGCCTACTATGGCTACACCTTC	CASSLGGTAYYGYTF
TRBV29-1	NA	TRBJ2-5	NA	TGCAGCGTTGAATTGGGCCTACAAGAGACCCAGTACTTC	CSVELGLQETQYF
TRBV7-9	few	TRBJ2-5	NA	TGTGCCAGCAGCCTACCAGCACACACTAGCTTGGAGACCCAGTACTTC	CASSLPAHTSLETQYF
TRBV2	NA	TRBJ2-7	TRBD1	TGTGCCAGCAGCACAGGGGACCACGAGCAGTACTTC	CASSTGDHEQYF
TRBV7-2	many	TRBJ2-5	TRBD2	TGTGCCAGCAGCTCCAACCGACTAGCTGTAGAGACCCAGTACTTC	CASSSNRLAVETQYF
TRBV6-2/TRBV6-3	many	TRBJ1-6	TRBD1	TGTGCCAGCAATACCGGGACAGCATTTAATTCACCCCTCCACTTT	CASNTGTAFNSPLHF
TRBV28	many	TRBJ2-3	NA	TGTGCCAGCAGTTTTTTTGCTGGCACAGATACGCAGTATTTT	CASSFFAGTDTQYF
TRBV7-9	many	TRBJ2-3	NA	TGTGCCAGCAGCTTAGAAGCAGAATACACAGATACGCAGTATTTT	CASSLEAEYTDTQYF
TRBV27	few	TRBJ2-7	NA	TGTGCCAGCAGATACTATCCGGACAGCTCCTACGAGCAGTACTTC	CASRYYPDSSYEQYF
TRBV29-1	few	TRBJ1-2	NA	TGCAGCGAAAAAGGGGCCGGCTATGGCTACACCTTC	CSEKGAGYGYTF
TRBV20-1	few	TRBJ2-6	NA	TGCAGTGCTAGAAGCTCTGGGGCCAACGTCCTGACTTTC	CSARSSGANVLTF
TRBV12-3/TRBV12-4	many	TRBJ1-2	NA	TGTGCCAGCAGTCCTCTGAGGACCCTCAAGGGCTACACCTTC	CASSPLRTLKGYTF
TRBV19	many	TRBJ2-3	TRBD2	TGTGCCAGTAGTCCGCGGACTAGCGGGAGTCGGACAGATACGCAGTATTTT	CASSPRTSGSRTDTQYF
TRBV11-2	many	TRBJ2-5	TRBD2	TGTGCCAGCAGCTTAGATTTCTCCGGGACTAGAGCAGGGACCCAGTACTTC	CASSLDFSGTRAGTQYF
TRBV12-3/TRBV12-4	few	TRBJ2-1	NA	TGTGCCAGCAACCCTTCAAGCTCCTACAATGAGCAGTTCTTC	CASNPSSSYNEQFF
TRBV20-1	NA	TRBJ2-7	NA	TGCAGTGCTAGAGATCAACAGGCCAAAAGTCCCTACGAGCAGTACTTC	CSARDQQAKSPYEQYF
TRBV10-3	NA	TRBJ2-7	TRBD2	TGTGCCATCACGGAGCAGGGAGGGCTCTACGAGCAGTACTTC	CAITEQGGLYEQYF
TRBV12-3/TRBV12-4	many	TRBJ2-2	TRBD1	TGTGCCAGCAGCTCGGGACAGGGTGGGGGCACCGGGGAGCTGTTTTTT	CASSSGQGGGTGELFF
TRBV7-2	many	TRBJ1-4	NA	TGTGCCAGCAGCTTGGACCGCCTTGCAACTAATGAAAAACTGTTTTTT	CASSLDRLATNEKLFF
TRBV7-8	many	TRBJ1-2	NA	TGTGCCAGCAGCACTGACCTAGACTATGGCTACACCTTC	CASSTDLDYGYTF
TRBV28	NA	TRBJ1-5	NA	TGTGCCAGCAGTCCATGGGGTGCAGGGGGCAATCAGCCCCAGCATTTT	CASSPWGAGGNQPQHF
TRBV7-6	medium-sized	TRBJ2-7	NA	TGTGCCAGCAGCTTAGCGGGGGGTACCGTTGAGCAGTACTTC	CASSLAGGTVEQYF
TRBV19	few	TRBJ1-5	TRBD1	TGTGCCAGTAGTCTCGGCAGGGGGCTTTATCAGCCCCAGCATTTT	CASSLGRGLYQPQHF
TRBV29-1	few	TRBJ2-6	TRBD1	TGCAGCGTGGGACAGGGGTTATCGGGGGCCAACGTCCTGACTTTC	CSVGQGLSGANVLTF
TRBV28	NA	TRBJ1-4	NA	TGTGCCAGCAGTCTGACAGGCTTAAAGGAAAAACTGTTTTTT	CASSLTGLKEKLFF
TRBV4-2	many	TRBJ2-7	NA	TGTGCCAGCAGCCAAGGTGAGGGGCAGGGCTCCAACGAGCAGTACTTC	CASSQGEGQGSNEQYF
TRBV28	many	TRBJ2-7	NA	TGTGCCAGCAGCCCCCCGGGATACGAGCAGTACTTC	CASSPPGYEQYF
TRBV19	many	TRBJ1-1	TRBD1	TGTGCCACCAGACAGGGGATCGCTGAAGCTTTCTTT	CATRQGIAEAFF
TRBV2	many	TRBJ1-5	NA	TGTGCCAGCAGGGCGGGGGACGGAGGCAATCAGCCCCAGCATTTT	CASRAGDGGNQPQHF
TRBV5-1	NA	TRBJ1-1	NA	TGCGCCAGCAGCTTGGGTCGAGGACAGTTTGAAGCTTTCTTT	CASSLGRGQFEAFF
TRBV28	many	TRBJ2-5	NA	TGTGCCAGCAGTTTCGAAGTGTACCAAGAGACCCAGTACTTC	CASSFEVYQETQYF
TRBV6-5	many	TRBJ2-1	TRBD2	TGTGCCAGCAGTCCAGCGGGGGGGCACCATGAGCAGTTCTTC	CASSPAGGHHEQFF
TRBV20-1	many	TRBJ1-5	NA	TGCAGTGCCTGGACCCAGAATCAGCCCCAGCATTTT	CSAWTQNQPQHF
TRBV20-1	NA	TRBJ2-1	NA	TGCAGTGCTAGGGCCTCTTCGACCTACAATGAGCAGTTCTTC	CSARASSTYNEQFF
TRBV7-9	NA	TRBJ2-3	TRBD2	TGTGCCAGCAGCTTAGCGTCCAGCGGGGTCACAGATACGCAGTATTTT	CASSLASSGVTDTQYF
TRBV28	many	TRBJ1-2	NA	TGTGCCAGCAAGGAAGGGACGGCAGCTAACTATGGCTACACCTTC	CASKEGTAANYGYTF
TRBV9	NA	TRBJ1-3	NA	TGTGCCAGCACGACATCCCGACAGACGGGAAACACCATATATTTT	CASTTSRQTGNTIYF
TRBV20-1	many	TRBJ2-4	NA	TGCAGTGCCGAAGTAGGGGGTGATGCCAAAAACATTCAGTACTTC	CSAEVGGDAKNIQYF
TRBV12-3/TRBV12-4	many	TRBJ2-7	TRBD2	TGTGCCAGCAGTTTATCAGCGGGGGCCTCCTACGAGCAGTACTTC	CASSLSAGASYEQYF
TRBV20-1	NA	TRBJ1-1	NA	TGCAGTGCGACCCCTGGGGCAGGGCCGAACACTGAAGCTTTCTTT	CSATPGAGPNTEAFF
TRBV7-2	many	TRBJ2-5	NA	TGTGCCAGCAGCTTAAACGGTGACAGTCAAGAGACCCAGTACTTC	CASSLNGDSQETQYF
TRBV7-2	many	TRBJ2-1	NA	TGTGCCAGCAGCTCCCCAACCGGCTTGCGGATTGACAATGAGCAGTTCTTC	CASSSPTGLRIDNEQFF
TRBV5-6	many	TRBJ2-2	TRBD1	TGTGCCAGCAGCGCCCGGGACAGGGGGCACACCGGGGAGCTGTTTTTT	CASSARDRGHTGELFF
TRBV7-3	few	TRBJ1-1	NA	TGTGCCAGCAGCTTACGGGCAGGGGTGGTTGGAGACACTGAAGCTTTCTTT	CASSLRAGVVGDTEAFF
TRBV7-2	many	TRBJ2-1	TRBD1	TGTGCCAGCAGCCGGACAGGGGGTAATCAGAATGAGCAGTTCTTC	CASSRTGGNQNEQFF